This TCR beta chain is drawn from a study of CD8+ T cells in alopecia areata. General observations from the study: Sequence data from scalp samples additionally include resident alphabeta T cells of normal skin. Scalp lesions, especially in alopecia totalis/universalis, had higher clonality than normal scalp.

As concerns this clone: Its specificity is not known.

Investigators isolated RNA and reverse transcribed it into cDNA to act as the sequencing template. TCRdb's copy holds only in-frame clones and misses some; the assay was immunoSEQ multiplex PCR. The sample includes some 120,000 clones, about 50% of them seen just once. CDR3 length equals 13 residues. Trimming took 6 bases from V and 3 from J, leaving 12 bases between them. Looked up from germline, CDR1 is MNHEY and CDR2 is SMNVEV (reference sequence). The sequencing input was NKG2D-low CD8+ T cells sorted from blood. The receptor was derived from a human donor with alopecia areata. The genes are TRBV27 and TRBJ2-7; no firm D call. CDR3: CASRRGESYEQYF. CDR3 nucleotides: TGTGCCAGCAGACGAGGAGAGAGCTACGAGCAGTACTTC.